Below, one T cell receptor beta chain is given with its context. Its antigen is unidentified. The protocol was immunoSEQ multiplex PCR, while the TCRdb copy is restricted to in-frame clones and leaves out a portion. The sample has roughly 17,000 clones; approximately 73% are singletons. This record belongs to a study of OX40 agonist ivuxolimab in advanced cancers. About the study: Ivuxolimab doses were 0.01, 0.1, 0.3, 1.5, 3 or 10 mg/kg every 2 weeks. With a range of roughly 20 to 85, age averaged about 58 years, and about 80% were male. Findings and limits, study-wide: Among the lowest peripheral clonal expansion occurred in 0.1-3.0 mg/kg partial responders. CD8+ T cells averaged more expanded clones than CD4+.

CDR1 and CDR2 (germline): SNHLY, FYNNEI. The CDR3 consists of 17 residues. V lost 3 bases to trimming and J lost 2 bases, with 20 bases between them. The sequence derives from an adult with an advanced solid tumor such as melanoma, head and neck, liver or kidney cancer. The J gene is TRBJ2-7, the V gene TRBV2; TRBD2 is a possible D gene (5 bases). The material sequenced was CD4+ or CD8+ T cells sorted from blood, taken in a trial of the OX40 agonist ivuxolimab. The CDR3 DNA follows: TGTGCCAGCAGTGAGAAACCCCCCGGACTCGGAGCCTACGAGCAGTACTTC. Translation gives CASSEKPPGLGAYEQYF.